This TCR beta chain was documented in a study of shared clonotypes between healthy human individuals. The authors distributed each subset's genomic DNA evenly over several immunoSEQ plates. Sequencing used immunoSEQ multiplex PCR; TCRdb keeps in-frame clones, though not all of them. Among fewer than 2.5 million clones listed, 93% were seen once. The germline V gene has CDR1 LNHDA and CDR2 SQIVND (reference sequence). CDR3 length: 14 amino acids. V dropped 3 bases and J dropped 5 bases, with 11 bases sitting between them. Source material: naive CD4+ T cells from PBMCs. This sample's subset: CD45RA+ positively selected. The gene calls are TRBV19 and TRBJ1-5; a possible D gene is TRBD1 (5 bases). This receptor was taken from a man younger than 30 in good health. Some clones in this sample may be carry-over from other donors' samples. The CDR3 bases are TGTGCCAGTAGTATCTGGCAGGGAGATCAGCCCCAGCATTTT. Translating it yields CASSIWQGDQPQHF.